This T cell receptor beta chain was sequenced for a study of T-cell reconstitution after alpha-beta-depleted transplantation in children. J gave up 4 bases and V 5 bases, and 8 bases lay outside the gene matches. The CDR3 has 15 amino acids. A TCRbeta library incorporating unique molecular identifiers was prepared. TCRdb ran MiXCR on the PCR reads and lists one entry per CDR3 protein. The data contain some 600,000 distinct CDR3 sequences, roughly 13% of them seen just once; the ten biggest clones take up about 2%. Study-wide results and caveats: Where alpha-beta T cells came from about two months after transplant was reportedly several hundred expanded graft clones. Among T cells one year after transplant, newly produced cells accounted for most counts and diversity.

This clonotype appeared a few times. Antigen: not known. The TCR originated in a male patient under 18 who had a stem cell transplant for acute myeloid leukemia, so the T cells may come from the graft donor. The chain uses TRBV12-3 or TRBV12-4 and TRBJ2-1; TRBD2 matches at 7 bases. The sequencing used PBMCs, mostly from graft donor cells, collected 360 days after TCRalphabeta/CD19-depleted stem cell transplant. CDR3 sequence reads: CASSQRDPAYNEQFF. In nucleotides, the CDR3 is TGTGCCAGCAGTCAGCGGGACCCTGCATACAATGAGCAGTTCTTC.